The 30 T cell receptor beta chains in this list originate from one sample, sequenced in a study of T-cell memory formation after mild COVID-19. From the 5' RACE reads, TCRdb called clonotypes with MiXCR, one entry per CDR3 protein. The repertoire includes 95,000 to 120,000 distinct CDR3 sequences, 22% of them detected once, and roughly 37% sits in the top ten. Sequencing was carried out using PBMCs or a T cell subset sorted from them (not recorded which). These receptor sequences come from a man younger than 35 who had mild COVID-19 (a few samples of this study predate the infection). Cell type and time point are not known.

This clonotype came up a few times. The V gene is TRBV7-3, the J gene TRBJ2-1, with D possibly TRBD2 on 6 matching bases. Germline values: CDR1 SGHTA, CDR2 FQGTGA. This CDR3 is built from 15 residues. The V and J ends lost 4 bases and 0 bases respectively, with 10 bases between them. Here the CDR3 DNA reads TGTGCCAGCAGCTCGGAGGGGAGCTCCTACAATGAGCAGTTCTTC. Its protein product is CASSSEGSSYNEQFF. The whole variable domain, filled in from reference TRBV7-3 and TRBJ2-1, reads GAGVSQTPSNKVTEKGKYVELRCDPISGHTALYWYRQSLGQGPEFLIYFQGTGAADDSGLPNDRFFAVRPEGSVSTLKIQRTERGDSAVYLCASSSEGSSYNEQFFGPGTRLTVL.

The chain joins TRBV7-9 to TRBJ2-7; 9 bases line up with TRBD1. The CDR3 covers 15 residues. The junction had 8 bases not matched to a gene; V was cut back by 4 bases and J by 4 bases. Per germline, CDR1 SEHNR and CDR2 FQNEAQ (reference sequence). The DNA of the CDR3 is TGTGCCAGCAGCTCCGGACAGGGGAAGTCGTACGAGCAGTACTTC. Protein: CASSSGQGKSYEQYF.

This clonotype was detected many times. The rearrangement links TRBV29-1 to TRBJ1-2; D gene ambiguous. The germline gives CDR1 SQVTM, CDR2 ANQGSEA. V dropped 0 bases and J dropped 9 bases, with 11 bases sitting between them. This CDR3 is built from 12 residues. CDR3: CSVEEVVRSYTF. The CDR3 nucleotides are TGCAGCGTTGAAGAGGTCGTCAGGAGCTACACCTTC.

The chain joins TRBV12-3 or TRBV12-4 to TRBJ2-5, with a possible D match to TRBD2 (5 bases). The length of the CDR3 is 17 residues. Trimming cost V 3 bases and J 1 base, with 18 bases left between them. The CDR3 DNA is TGTGCCAGCAGTTTCGGGGTCAGCCTAGAGGTCCAAGAGACCCAGTACTTC. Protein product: CASSFGVSLEVQETQYF.

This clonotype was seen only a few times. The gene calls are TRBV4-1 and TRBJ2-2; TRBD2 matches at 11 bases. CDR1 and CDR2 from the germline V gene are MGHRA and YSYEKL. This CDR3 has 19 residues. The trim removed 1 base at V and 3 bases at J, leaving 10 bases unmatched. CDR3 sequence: CASSQGFASGGSYTGELFF. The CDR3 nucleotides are TGCGCCAGCAGCCAAGGTTTCGCTAGCGGGGGGTCGTACACCGGGGAGCTGTTTTTT.

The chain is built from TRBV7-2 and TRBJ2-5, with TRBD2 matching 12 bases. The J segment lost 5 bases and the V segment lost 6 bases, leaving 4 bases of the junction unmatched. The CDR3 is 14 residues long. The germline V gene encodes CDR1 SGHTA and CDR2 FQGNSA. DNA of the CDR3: TGTGCCAGCAGAATCGGACTAGCGGGGGAGACCCAGTACTTC. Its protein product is CASRIGLAGETQYF.

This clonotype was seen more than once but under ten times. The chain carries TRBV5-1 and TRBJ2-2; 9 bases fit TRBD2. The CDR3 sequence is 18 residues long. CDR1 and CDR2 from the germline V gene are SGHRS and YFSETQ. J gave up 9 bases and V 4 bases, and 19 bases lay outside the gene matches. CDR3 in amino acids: CASSRMKIAGALPWELFF. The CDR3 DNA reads TGCGCCAGCAGCAGAATGAAAATAGCGGGGGCCCTACCGTGGGAGCTGTTTTTT. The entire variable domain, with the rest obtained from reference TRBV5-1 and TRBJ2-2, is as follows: KAGVTQTPRYLIKTRGQQVTLSCSPISGHRSVSWYQQTPGQGLQFLFEYFSETQRNKGNFPGRFSGRQFSNSRSEMNVSTLELGDSALYLCASSRMKIAGALPWELFFGEGSRLTVL.

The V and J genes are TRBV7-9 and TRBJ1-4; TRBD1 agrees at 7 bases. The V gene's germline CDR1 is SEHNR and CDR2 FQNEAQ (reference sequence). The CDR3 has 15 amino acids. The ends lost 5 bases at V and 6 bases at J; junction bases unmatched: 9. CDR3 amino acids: CASSTTDRADEKLFF. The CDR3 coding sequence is TGTGCCAGCAGCACGACCGACAGGGCCGATGAAAAACTGTTTTTT. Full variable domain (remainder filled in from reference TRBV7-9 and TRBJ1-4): DTGVSQNPRHKITKRGQNVTFRCDPISEHNRLYWYRQTLGQGPEFLTYFQNEAQLEKSRLLSDRFSAERPKGSFSTLEIQRTEQGDSAMYLCASSTTDRADEKLFFGSGTQLSVL.

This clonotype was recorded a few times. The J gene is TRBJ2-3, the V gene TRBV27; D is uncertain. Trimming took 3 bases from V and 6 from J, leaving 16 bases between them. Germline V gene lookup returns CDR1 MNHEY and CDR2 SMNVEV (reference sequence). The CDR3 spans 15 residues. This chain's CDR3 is CASSFPSLLGDTQYF. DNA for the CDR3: TGTGCCAGCAGTTTCCCCTCCCTCCTGGGGGATACGCAGTATTTT.

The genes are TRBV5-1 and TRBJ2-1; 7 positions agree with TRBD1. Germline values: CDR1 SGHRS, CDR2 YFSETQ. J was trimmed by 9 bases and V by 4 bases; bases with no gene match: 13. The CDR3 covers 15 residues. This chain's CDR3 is CASSPPGQLVVEQFF. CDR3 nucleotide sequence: TGCGCCAGCAGCCCGCCGGGACAGTTAGTAGTTGAGCAGTTCTTC.

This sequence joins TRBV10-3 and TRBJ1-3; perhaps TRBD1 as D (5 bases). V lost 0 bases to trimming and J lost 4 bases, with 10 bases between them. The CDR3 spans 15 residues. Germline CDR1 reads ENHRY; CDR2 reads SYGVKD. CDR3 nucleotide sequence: TGTGCCATCAGTGAGTCTGGGGCGTTGGGAAACACCATATATTTT. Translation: CAISESGALGNTIYF.

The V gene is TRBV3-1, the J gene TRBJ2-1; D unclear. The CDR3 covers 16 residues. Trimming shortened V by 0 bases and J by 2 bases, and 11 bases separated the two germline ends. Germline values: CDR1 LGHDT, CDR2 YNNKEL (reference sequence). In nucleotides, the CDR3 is TGTGCCAGCAGCCAAGACCCAGTCCTTACCTACAATGAGCAGTTCTTC. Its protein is CASSQDPVLTYNEQFF.

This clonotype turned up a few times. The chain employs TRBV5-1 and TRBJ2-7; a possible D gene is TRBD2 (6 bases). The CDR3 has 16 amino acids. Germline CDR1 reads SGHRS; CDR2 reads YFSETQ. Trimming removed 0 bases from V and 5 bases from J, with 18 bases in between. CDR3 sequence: CASSLGLEPRGNEQYF. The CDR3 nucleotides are TGCGCCAGCAGCTTGGGACTAGAACCCCGCGGGAACGAGCAGTACTTC.

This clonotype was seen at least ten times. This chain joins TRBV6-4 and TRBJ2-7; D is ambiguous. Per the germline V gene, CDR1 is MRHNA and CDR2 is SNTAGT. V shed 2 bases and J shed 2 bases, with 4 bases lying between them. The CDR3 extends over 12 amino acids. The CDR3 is CASSDGTYEQYV. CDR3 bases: TGTGCCAGCAGTGACGGGACCTACGAGCAGTACGTC.

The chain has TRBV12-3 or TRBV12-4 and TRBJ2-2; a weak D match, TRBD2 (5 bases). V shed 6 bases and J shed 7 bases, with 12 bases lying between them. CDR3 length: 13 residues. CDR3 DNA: TGTGCCAGCAGGACCTTGGGGAGCGGGGAGCTGTTTTTT. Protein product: CASRTLGSGELFF.

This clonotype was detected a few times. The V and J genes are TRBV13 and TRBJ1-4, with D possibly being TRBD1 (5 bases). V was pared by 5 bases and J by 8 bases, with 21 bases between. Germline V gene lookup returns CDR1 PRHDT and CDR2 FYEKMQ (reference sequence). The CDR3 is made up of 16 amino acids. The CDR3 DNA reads TGTGCCAGCAGCCCGAGGCGGTCCTCCAGGGAGGAAAAACTGTTTTTT. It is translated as CASSPRRSSREEKLFF.

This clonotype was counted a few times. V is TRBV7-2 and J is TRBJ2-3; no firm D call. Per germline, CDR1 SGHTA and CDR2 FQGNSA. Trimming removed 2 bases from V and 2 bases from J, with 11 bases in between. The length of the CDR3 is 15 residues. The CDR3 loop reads CASSLFGGPTDTQYF. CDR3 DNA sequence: TGTGCCAGCAGCTTATTTGGCGGACCCACAGATACGCAGTATTTT.

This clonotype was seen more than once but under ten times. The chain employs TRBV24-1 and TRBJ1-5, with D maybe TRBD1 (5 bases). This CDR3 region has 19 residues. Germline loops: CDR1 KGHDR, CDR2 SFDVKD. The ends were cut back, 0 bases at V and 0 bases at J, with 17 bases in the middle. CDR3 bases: TGTGCCACCAGTGATTTGCGGACAACCCTCGGATATAGCAATCAGCCCCAGCATTTT. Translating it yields CATSDLRTTLGYSNQPQHF.

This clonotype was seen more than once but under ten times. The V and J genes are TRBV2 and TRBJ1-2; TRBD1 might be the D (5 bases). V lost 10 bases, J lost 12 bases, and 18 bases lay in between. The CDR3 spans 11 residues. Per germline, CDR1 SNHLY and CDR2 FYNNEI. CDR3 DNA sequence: TGTGCCACCTCATACGGGGGGTATGACACCTTC. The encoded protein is CATSYGGYDTF. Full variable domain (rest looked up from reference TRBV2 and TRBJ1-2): EPEVTQTPSHQVTQMGQEVILRCVPISNHLYFYWYRQILGQKVEFLVSFYNNEISEKSEIFDDQFSVERPDGSNFTLKIRSTKLEDSAMYFCATSYGGYDTFGSGTRLTVV.

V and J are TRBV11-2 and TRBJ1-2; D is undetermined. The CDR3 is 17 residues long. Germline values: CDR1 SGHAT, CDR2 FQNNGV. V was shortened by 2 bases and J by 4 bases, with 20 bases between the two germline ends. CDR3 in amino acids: CASSLPSPLLSGYGYTF. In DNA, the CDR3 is TGTGCCAGCAGCTTACCCTCCCCACTCCTCTCGGGCTATGGCTACACCTTC.

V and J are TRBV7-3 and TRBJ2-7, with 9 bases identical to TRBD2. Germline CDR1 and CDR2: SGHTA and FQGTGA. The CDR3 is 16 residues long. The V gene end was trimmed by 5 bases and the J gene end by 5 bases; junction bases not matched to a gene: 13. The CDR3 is CASSPRRLSGGNEQYV. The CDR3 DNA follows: TGTGCCAGCAGCCCCCGGCGACTTAGCGGGGGTAACGAGCAGTACGTC.

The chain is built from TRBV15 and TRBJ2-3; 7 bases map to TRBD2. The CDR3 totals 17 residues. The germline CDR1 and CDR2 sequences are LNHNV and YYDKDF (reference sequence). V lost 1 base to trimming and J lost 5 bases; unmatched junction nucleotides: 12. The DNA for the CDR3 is TGTGCCACCAGCAGAGGAGGAGGGGCGGGGGTGTTAGATACGCAGTATTTT. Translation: CATSRGGGAGVLDTQYF.

As DNA, the CDR3 is TGTGCCAGCAGCTTAGGTACCAGGACTAGCACAGATACGCAGTATTTT. Translating gives CASSLGTRTSTDTQYF. The V and J genes are TRBV7-2 and TRBJ2-3, with D maybe TRBD2 (5 bases). The CDR3 is 16 residues long. V was shortened by 1 base and J by 0 bases, with 11 bases between the two germline ends. Germline V gives CDR1 SGHTA, CDR2 FQGNSA.

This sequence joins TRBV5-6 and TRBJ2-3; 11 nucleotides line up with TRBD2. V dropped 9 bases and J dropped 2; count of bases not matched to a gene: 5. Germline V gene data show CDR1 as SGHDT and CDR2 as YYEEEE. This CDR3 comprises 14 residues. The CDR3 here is CATLLAGDTDTQYF. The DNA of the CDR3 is TGTGCCACATTACTAGCGGGGGACACAGATACGCAGTATTTT.

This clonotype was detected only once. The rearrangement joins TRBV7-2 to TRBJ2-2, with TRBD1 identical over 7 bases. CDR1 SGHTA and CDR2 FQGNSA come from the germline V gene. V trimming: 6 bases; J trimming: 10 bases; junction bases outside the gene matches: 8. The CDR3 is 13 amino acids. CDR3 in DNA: TGTGCCAGCAGGATAGGGGGCTCTGCGGAGCTGTTTTTT. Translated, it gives CASRIGGSAELFF.

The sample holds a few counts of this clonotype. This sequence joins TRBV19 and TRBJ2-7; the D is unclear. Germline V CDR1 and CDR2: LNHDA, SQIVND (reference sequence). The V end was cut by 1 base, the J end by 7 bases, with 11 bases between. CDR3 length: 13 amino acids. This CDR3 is CASSIGSGLEQYV. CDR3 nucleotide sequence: TGTGCCAGTAGTATAGGCAGTGGATTGGAGCAGTACGTC.

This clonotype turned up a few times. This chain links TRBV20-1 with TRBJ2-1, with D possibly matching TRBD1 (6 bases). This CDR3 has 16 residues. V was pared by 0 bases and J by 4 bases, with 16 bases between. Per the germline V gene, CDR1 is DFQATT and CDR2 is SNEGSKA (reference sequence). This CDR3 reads CSAREPTGPYYNEQFF. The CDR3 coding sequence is TGCAGTGCTAGAGAGCCGACAGGTCCTTATTACAATGAGCAGTTCTTC.

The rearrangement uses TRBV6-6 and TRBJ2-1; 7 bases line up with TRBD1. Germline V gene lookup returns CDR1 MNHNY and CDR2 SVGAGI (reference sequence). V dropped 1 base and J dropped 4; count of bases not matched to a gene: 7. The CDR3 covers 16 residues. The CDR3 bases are TGTGCCAGCAGTTACTTGGGGGACAGAGAGTACAATGAGCAGTTCTTC. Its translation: CASSYLGDREYNEQFF.

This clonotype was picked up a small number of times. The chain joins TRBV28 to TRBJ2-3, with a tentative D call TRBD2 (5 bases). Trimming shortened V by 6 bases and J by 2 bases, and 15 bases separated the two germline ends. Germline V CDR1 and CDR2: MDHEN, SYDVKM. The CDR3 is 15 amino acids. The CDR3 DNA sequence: TGTGCCAGCAGCCCCGGGGAGCGGATCACAGATACGCAGTATTTT. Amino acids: CASSPGERITDTQYF.

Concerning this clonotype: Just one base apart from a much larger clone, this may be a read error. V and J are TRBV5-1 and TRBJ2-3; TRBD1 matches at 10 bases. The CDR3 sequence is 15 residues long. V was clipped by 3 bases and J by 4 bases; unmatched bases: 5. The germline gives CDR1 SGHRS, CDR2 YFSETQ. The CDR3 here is CASSSKGQGADTQYF. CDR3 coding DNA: TGCGCCAGCAGCTCCAAAGGACAGGGGGCAGATACGCAGTATTTT.